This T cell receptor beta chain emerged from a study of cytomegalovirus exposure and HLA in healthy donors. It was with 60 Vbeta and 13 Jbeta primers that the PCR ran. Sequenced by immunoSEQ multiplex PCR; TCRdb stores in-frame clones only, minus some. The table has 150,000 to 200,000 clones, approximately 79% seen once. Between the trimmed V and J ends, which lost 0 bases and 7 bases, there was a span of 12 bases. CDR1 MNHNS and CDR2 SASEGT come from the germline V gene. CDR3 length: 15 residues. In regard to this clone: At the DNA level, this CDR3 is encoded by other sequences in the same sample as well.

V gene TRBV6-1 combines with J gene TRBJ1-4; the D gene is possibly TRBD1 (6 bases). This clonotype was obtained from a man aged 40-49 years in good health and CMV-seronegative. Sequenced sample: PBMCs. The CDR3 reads CASSEAGGLGEKLFF. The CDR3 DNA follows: TGTGCCAGCAGTGAAGCCGGGGGGCTGGGTGAAAAACTGTTTTTT.